Listed below are T cell receptor beta chains from one sample, sequenced in a study of blood T cell repertoires in COVID-19. TCRdb keeps only in-frame clones here, not all; method: immunoSEQ multiplex PCR. Here the sample spans about 270,000 clones, 80% to 95% being singletons. The sample comprised PBMCs or T cells enriched from blood (not recorded which). These receptors all stem from a man aged 40-49 years who had been exposed to COVID-19. The CDR3 runs from the conserved cysteine through the conserved F or W. A D gene is named only where the DNA matches it firmly. Only part of the rows carry a size: once, few, many, or a class if the clone is expanded.

abundance	d_gene	j_gene	v_gene	CDR3nt	CDR3aa
NA	TRBD2	TRBJ2-2	TRBV4-3	TGCGCCAGCAGCCCGCGAGCGGGAGGGAACACCGGGGAGCTGTTTTTT	CASSPRAGGNTGELFF
NA	NA	TRBJ2-1	TRBV11-3	TGTGCCAGCAGCTTAGAGGACTTAGCTTCCTACAATGAGCAGTTCTTC	CASSLEDLASYNEQFF
NA	TRBD1	TRBJ1-2	TRBV11-2	TGTGCCAGCAGCTTTTATAGGCAGGGGGATAGTGGCTACACCTTC	CASSFYRQGDSGYTF
once	TRBD2	TRBJ2-1	TRBV30	TGTGCCTGGCTACTAGCGGGAGGGCCCAATGAGCAGTTCTTC	CAWLLAGGPNEQFF
NA	NA	TRBJ1-5	TRBV28	TGTGCCAGCACGGGAGAGGGAAGAAGCAATCAGCCCCAGCATTTT	CASTGEGRSNQPQHF
NA	TRBD1	TRBJ1-1	TRBV19	TGTGCCAGTAGTCTGGACAGGGGGTTTGGGAACACTGAAGCTTTCTTT	CASSLDRGFGNTEAFF
few	NA	TRBJ1-6	TRBV5-1	TGCGCCAGCAGCCACGTAGACAGCTTTTATAATTCACCCCTCCACTTT	CASSHVDSFYNSPLHF
few	NA	TRBJ1-5	TRBV6-5	TGTGCCAGTCGGACATTTTCTAGCAATCAGCCCCAGCATTTT	CASRTFSSNQPQHF
NA	TRBD2	TRBJ2-3	TRBV6-5	TGTGCCAGCAGTTACTTCACTAGCGGTACAGATACGCAGTATTTT	CASSYFTSGTDTQYF
NA	NA	TRBJ2-1	TRBV3-1/TRBV3-2	TGTGCCAGCAGCCTTTCTTCGGATGGAGGAGAGCAGTTCTTC	CASSLSSDGGEQFF
NA	TRBD1	TRBJ1-6	TRBV30	TGTGCCTTTAGGGACAGGGTTAATTCACCCCTCCACTTT	CAFRDRVNSPLHF
NA	NA	TRBJ2-1	TRBV9	TGTGCCAGCAGTTGGGAGTTCAGCTCTGAGCAGTTCTTC	CASSWEFSSEQFF
NA	NA	TRBJ2-7	TRBV30	TGTGCCTGGGAAGGGGCGCCGCGTCACTACGAGCAGTACTTC	CAWEGAPRHYEQYF
NA	TRBD1	TRBJ2-7	TRBV18	TGTGCCAGCTCCGGGACAGGGGGAGCCTACGAGCAGTACTTC	CASSGTGGAYEQYF
NA	NA	TRBJ2-6	TRBV6-4	TGTGCCAGCAGCGAACGAACAGGGTCCGGGGCCAACGTCCTGACTTTC	CASSERTGSGANVLTF
once	NA	TRBJ1-1	TRBV5-6	TGTGCCAGCAGCTTGTACGGGCACAGGGCTAACACTGAAGCTTTCTTT	CASSLYGHRANTEAFF
NA	TRBD2	TRBJ2-1	TRBV7-3	TGTGCCAGCAGCTGGGCGGGAGGGCCGTACAATGAGCAGTTCTTC	CASSWAGGPYNEQFF
NA	NA	TRBJ1-6	TRBV5-1	TGCGCCAGCAGCGTCTACAGCCAAAATTCACCCCTCCACTTT	CASSVYSQNSPLHF
NA	TRBD1	TRBJ2-3	TRBV7-3	TGTGCCAGCAGCCCTACATCCGGGACAGGGCAAAGGTATTTT	CASSPTSGTGQRYF
NA	TRBD2	TRBJ2-7	TRBV3-1/TRBV3-2	TGTGCCAGCAGCCAACAGCGGGAGGTGCGGGAGCAGTACTTC	CASSQQREVREQYF
NA	NA	TRBJ1-6	TRBV7-2	TGTGCCAGCAGCTTAGAGGGACTGGAGAATTCACCCCTCCACTTT	CASSLEGLENSPLHF
NA	TRBD1	TRBJ1-4	TRBV11-2	TGTGCCAGCAGCTTAGGTCCCCAGGGGGCATATCCTGACGAAAAACTGTTTTTT	CASSLGPQGAYPDEKLFF